This T cell receptor (beta chain) appears in the sequencing data of a study of T-cell reconstitution after alpha-beta-depleted transplantation in children. Study-level points and caveats: Diversity of TCRbeta at day 60 was high in some patients, arising from surviving recipient T cells and thymic progenitors. Newly produced T cells mostly accounted for T-cell counts and diversity one year post-transplant.

Per germline, CDR1 MNHNS and CDR2 SASEGT. This CDR3 has 13 amino acids. With 7 bases removed from V and 2 bases from J, the gap between germline ends came to 12 bases. Unique molecular identifiers were built into the TCRbeta library. Each CDR3 protein gets one entry after TCRdb re-called the PCR reads with MiXCR. The data hold about 300,000 distinct CDR3 sequences, with around a tenth observed a single time. In regard to this clonotype: The antigen is unknown. Being one base from a much bigger clone, this may be a read error.

This sample comprised PBMCs, obtained before TCRalphabeta/CD19-depleted stem cell transplant. The chain recombines TRBV6-1 with TRBJ2-7, with D perhaps given as TRBD1 or TRBD2 (5 bases each). The receptor was isolated from a boy in the first two years of life with acute myeloid leukemia, due to receive a stem cell transplant. The CDR3 DNA reads TGTGCCAGCAAGAGGGGCCAAACCTACGAGCAGTACGTC. Translating it yields CASKRGQTYEQYV.